One sample yielded the 22 T cell receptor beta chains listed below, sequenced in a study of blood T cell repertoires in COVID-19. Only in-frame clones appear in the TCRdb table, and some are missing; sequencing was by immunoSEQ multiplex PCR. The table includes just over 300,000 clones, around 89% detected once. The sequenced sample was PBMCs or T cells enriched from blood (not recorded which). Receptor source: a woman in her forties who had recovered from COVID-19.

The V gene is TRBV30, the J gene TRBJ1-2; D is unclear. The V end lost 3 bases, the J end lost 7 bases, and 12 bases lay between the germline ends. Germline CDR1 GTSNPN, CDR2 SVGIG (reference sequence). This CDR3 comprises 12 residues. In DNA form, the CDR3 reads TGTGCCTGGAGACAGCTGGCAAGTGGCTACACCTTC. Protein: CAWRQLASGYTF.

The V and J genes are TRBV30 and TRBJ1-5; D might be TRBD1 (5 bases). Germline V gene lookup returns CDR1 GTSNPN and CDR2 SVGIG (reference sequence). CDR3 length: 15 amino acids. Between the trimmed V and J ends, which lost 1 base and 6 bases, there was a span of 16 bases. CDR3 in amino acids: CAWSAFAQGGQPQHF. The CDR3 DNA reads as TGTGCCTGGAGTGCTTTCGCGCAGGGTGGTCAGCCCCAGCATTTT.

The V and J genes are TRBV7-9 and TRBJ2-3; D is undetermined. Germline-derived CDR1 and CDR2 are SEHNR and FQNEAQ (reference sequence). Trimming stripped 1 base from V and 2 bases from J, with 7 bases between. CDR3 length: 14 amino acids. CDR3 amino acids: CASSLGRLTDTQYF. For the CDR3, the DNA is TGTGCCAGCAGCTTAGGGCGGCTCACAGATACGCAGTATTTT.

The chain is built from TRBV7-2 and TRBJ2-1, with D unclear. The CDR3 contains 14 residues. V lost 3 bases to trimming and J lost 7 bases, with 13 bases between them. Germline CDR1 and CDR2: SGHTA and FQGNSA. CDR3 sequence reads: CASSFAAMRNEQFF. The CDR3 DNA reads as TGTGCCAGCAGCTTCGCAGCAATGAGGAATGAGCAGTTCTTC. Drawing the rest from reference TRBV7-2 and TRBJ2-1, the complete variable domain is GAGVSQSPSNKVTEKGKDVELRCDPISGHTALYWYRQSLGQGLEFLIYFQGNSAPDKSGLPSDRFSAERTGGSVSTLTIQRTQQEDSAVYLCASSFAAMRNEQFFGPGTRLTVL.

The CDR3 is CASSKESGSSYEQYF. For the CDR3, the DNA is TGTGCCAGCAGCAAAGAATCGGGGAGCTCCTACGAGCAGTACTTC. The rearrangement links TRBV21-1 to TRBJ2-7; the D segment call TRBD2 is taken from the table without a DNA check. TRBV21-1 is annotated as a pseudogene. The CDR3 loop spans 15 amino acids.

The chain uses TRBV6-5 and TRBJ2-3; D not certain. Per germline, CDR1 MNHEY and CDR2 SVGAGI. CDR3 length: 13 residues. The V gene lost 6 bases and the J gene lost 1 base, with 8 bases spanning the gap. In DNA form, the CDR3 reads TGTGCCAGCAGCTTATCTCGCACAGATACGCAGTATTTT. Protein sequence: CASSLSRTDTQYF.

The chain couples TRBV9 to TRBJ2-1; 7 bases are a match to TRBD2. The CDR3 has 18 residues. Germline V gene lookup returns CDR1 SGDLS and CDR2 YYNGEE. With 4 bases clipped from V and 8 bases from J, the junction kept 21 bases outside the gene matches. The CDR3 DNA sequence: TGTGCCAGCAGCACCAGAGCGAGCGGGGCCCGCCTTGGGGATGAGCAGTTCTTC. This translates into CASSTRASGARLGDEQFF.

The genes are TRBV7-9 and TRBJ2-1; D may be TRBD1 (5 bases). Germline assignment: CDR1 SEHNR and CDR2 FQNEAQ (reference sequence). The V end was cut by 4 bases, the J end by 0 bases, with 10 bases between. This CDR3 is built from 15 residues. CDR3 in amino acids: CASSWQGFSYNEQFF. DNA of the CDR3: TGTGCCAGCAGCTGGCAGGGCTTCTCCTACAATGAGCAGTTCTTC.

The genes are TRBV4-2 and TRBJ2-7; 9 bases match TRBD2. V gave up 2 bases and J gave up 4 bases; unmatched junction bases: 6. The CDR3 contains 15 residues. CDR1 is LGHNA and CDR2 is YNFKEQ in the germline V gene. The CDR3 bases are TGTGCCAGCAGCCAAATTAGCGGGAGATCGTACGAGCAGTACTTC. It specifies CASSQISGRSYEQYF.

The rearrangement joins TRBV11-3 to TRBJ2-7, with 9 nucleotides matching TRBD2. The V gene's germline CDR1 is SGHNT and CDR2 YENEEA. This CDR3 has 15 amino acids. The ends lost 5 bases at V and 4 bases at J; junction bases unmatched: 9. CDR3 protein: CASSPRVAGAYEQYF. The CDR3 DNA reads as TGTGCCAGCAGCCCCCGGGTAGCGGGGGCATACGAGCAGTACTTC. Using reference TRBV11-3 and TRBJ2-7 for the parts outside the CDR3, the full variable domain is EAGVVQSPRYKIIEKKQPVAFWCNPISGHNTLYWYLQNLGQGPELLIRYENEEAVDDSQLPKDRFSAERLKGVDSTLKIQPAELGDSAVYLCASSPRVAGAYEQYFGPGTRLTVT.

This rearrangement joins TRBV9 to TRBJ1-3; no reliable D call. The ends were cut back, 0 bases at V and 6 bases at J, with 10 bases in the middle. The germline CDR1 and CDR2 sequences are SGDLS and YYNGEE. The CDR3 spans 14 residues. The CDR3 region has the DNA TGTGCCAGCAGCGTAGCAGGAGGCTTAAACACCATATATTTT. Protein sequence: CASSVAGGLNTIYF.

This chain joins TRBV9 and TRBJ1-2, with D possibly matching TRBD1 (6 bases). Trimming took 0 bases from V and 4 from J, leaving 13 bases between them. Germline V gene lookup returns CDR1 SGDLS and CDR2 YYNGEE. The CDR3 consists of 15 residues. This CDR3 reads CASSVEARGGYGYTF. CDR3 sequence (DNA): TGTGCCAGCAGCGTAGAGGCCAGGGGCGGCTATGGCTACACCTTC.

This chain joins TRBV10-3 and TRBJ2-2; D gene unclear. Trimming took off 6 bases at V and 1 base at J, with 3 bases between the two ends. The CDR3 is made up of 12 amino acids. Looked up from germline, CDR1 is ENHRY and CDR2 is SYGVKD. The CDR3 nucleotides are TGTGCCATCAGCAGGAACACCGGGGAGCTGTTTTTT. This gives the protein CAISRNTGELFF.

The J gene is TRBJ1-5, the V gene TRBV28; perhaps TRBD1 as D (6 bases). CDR1 and CDR2 from the germline V gene are MDHEN and SYDVKM. V dropped 3 bases and J dropped 4 bases, with 13 bases sitting between them. The CDR3 contains 15 residues. The CDR3 DNA reads TGTGCCAGCAGTTTGGACAGCCTGGGGAATCAGCCCCAGCATTTT. Translating gives CASSLDSLGNQPQHF.

The chain recombines TRBV15 with TRBJ2-1; 7 nucleotides line up with TRBD1. The CDR3 sequence is 18 residues long. Trimming at V came to 2 bases and at J to 2 bases, leaving 12 bases not matched to a gene. CDR1 is LNHNV and CDR2 is YYDKDF in the germline V gene (reference sequence). As DNA, the CDR3 is TGTGCCACCAGCAGATCCGGTTGGTGGCAGGGGGCCTACAATGAGCAGTTCTTC. Translated, it gives CATSRSGWWQGAYNEQFF.

This chain joins TRBV2 and TRBJ2-7; 12 bases are a match to TRBD2. The V gene end was trimmed by 7 bases and the J gene end by 3 bases; junction bases not matched to a gene: 4. CDR3 length equals 14 residues. Germline lookup yields CDR1 SNHLY and CDR2 FYNNEI. CDR3 nucleotides: TGTGCCAGCAACCGACTAGCGGGAGACTACGAGCAGTACTTC. Translated: CASNRLAGDYEQYF.

This sequence joins TRBV3-1 (or the pseudogene TRBV3-2) and TRBJ1-2; no definite D call. Germline V gene lookup returns CDR1 LGHDT and CDR2 YNNKEL (reference sequence). Trimming removed 1 base from V and 2 bases from J, with 8 bases in between. The CDR3 sequence is 14 residues long. The CDR3 loop is CASSQGQWNYGYTF. DNA for the CDR3: TGTGCCAGCAGCCAAGGTCAGTGGAACTATGGCTACACCTTC.

This clone showed up just once. The genes are TRBV7-9 and TRBJ2-7, with 11 bases aligning to TRBD2. Per germline, CDR1 SEHNR and CDR2 FQNEAQ (reference sequence). The CDR3 is made up of 17 amino acids. The junction had 14 bases not matched to a gene; V was cut back by 5 bases and J by 5 bases. The CDR3 DNA sequence: TGTGCCAGCAGCCCCTGGATAGCGGGAGGGCCGGGAAACGAGCAGTACTTC. Its translation: CASSPWIAGGPGNEQYF. Full variable domain (remainder filled in from reference TRBV7-9 and TRBJ2-7): DTGVSQNPRHKITKRGQNVTFRCDPISEHNRLYWYRQTLGQGPEFLTYFQNEAQLEKSRLLSDRFSAERPKGSFSTLEIQRTEQGDSAMYLCASSPWIAGGPGNEQYFGPGTRLTVT.

The CDR3 region is CASSLGVQGIIYNEQFF. Here the CDR3 DNA reads TGTGCCAGCAGTCTGGGGGTACAGGGGATTATTTACAATGAGCAGTTCTTC. This rearrangement joins TRBV9 to TRBJ2-1; the match to TRBD1 covers 7 bases. The CDR3 has 17 residues. J was trimmed by 4 bases and V by 5 bases; bases with no gene match: 15. Germline V CDR1 and CDR2: SGDLS, YYNGEE.

The rearrangement links TRBV4-3 to TRBJ2-5, with D possibly being TRBD1 (5 bases). CDR1 and CDR2 (germline): LGHNA, YSLEER. Trimming removed 2 bases at V and 1 base at J, with 11 bases between. This CDR3 contains 15 residues. For the CDR3, the DNA is TGCGCCAGCAGCCAATCCTGGGGCCGCCAAGAGACCCAGTACTTC. Protein: CASSQSWGRQETQYF.

The V call is TRBV4-2, the J call TRBJ2-7; the match to TRBD2 covers 7 bases. Per the germline V gene, CDR1 is LGHNA and CDR2 is YNFKEQ. V shed 3 bases and J 2 bases; nucleotides not matched to a gene: 10. There are 16 residues in the CDR3. The CDR3 nucleotides read TGTGCCAGCAGCCAGACCCTTGGGACTATTACCTACGAGCAGTACTTC. It yields the protein CASSQTLGTITYEQYF.

This rearrangement joins TRBV5-8 to TRBJ1-5; no firm D call. V shed 3 bases and J shed 5 bases, with 6 bases lying between them. CDR1 and CDR2 from the germline V gene are SGHTS and YDEGEE. This CDR3 is 12 amino acids long. The CDR3 bases are TGTGCCAGCAGCTACAGAGATCAGCCCCAGCATTTT. As protein: CASSYRDQPQHF.